A single sample is the source of the 25 T cell receptor beta chains below, sequenced in a study. MiXCR was run by TCRdb on the RT-PCR reads, yielding one entry per CDR3 protein. Among about 680,000 distinct CDR3 sequences listed, 12% to 15% were seen once. Sequenced input: memory CD4+ T cells from blood. The receptor set was obtained from a female donor in good health, serving as a healthy control.

The CDR3 region is CASSPMWTGYQVGEHTIYF. CDR3 bases: TGTGCCAGCTCACCTATGTGGACAGGGTACCAAGTTGGGGAACACACCATATATTTT. This chain links TRBV18 with TRBJ1-3, with TRBD1 identical over 8 bases. This CDR3 has 19 amino acids. After removal of 3 bases from V and 8 bases from J, the junction contained 21 bases not matched to a gene. Germline-derived CDR1 and CDR2 are KGHSH and LQKENI.

The table lists this clonotype with many counts. V usage is TRBV5-6 and J usage is TRBJ2-1; D gene uncertain. Trimming removed 1 base at V and 9 bases at J, with 5 bases between. This CDR3 is built from 11 residues. In germline, CDR1 is SGHDT, CDR2 YYEEEE. CDR3 sequence (DNA): TGTGCCAGCAGCTTGCTTAGTGAGCAGTTCTTC. Its translation is CASSLLSEQFF.

This clonotype was recorded at least ten times. This sequence joins TRBV7-2 and TRBJ2-7; 9 bases map to TRBD1. The CDR3 covers 13 residues. Per germline, CDR1 SGHTA and CDR2 FQGNSA. V trimming: 8 bases; J trimming: 3 bases; junction bases outside the gene matches: 5. CDR3 DNA sequence: TGTGCCAGCTCACCGACAGGGGGCTACGAGCAGTACTTC. Amino acids: CASSPTGGYEQYF.

The sample holds a few counts of this clonotype. V gene TRBV18 combines with J gene TRBJ1-2, with D possibly TRBD1 on 6 matching bases. Between the trimmed V and J ends, which lost 6 bases and 3 bases, there was a span of 14 bases. Germline V gene lookup returns CDR1 KGHSH and CDR2 LQKENI. The CDR3 extends over 14 amino acids. As DNA, the CDR3 is TGTGCCAGCTCCCCCGGGGGGGCCGACTATGGCTACACCTTC. Its translation is CASSPGGADYGYTF.

The table lists this clonotype with many counts. V and J are TRBV6-6 and TRBJ1-5; tentative D call: TRBD1 (5 bases). Looked up from germline, CDR1 is MNHNY and CDR2 is SVGAGI (reference sequence). CDR3 length: 14 residues. V dropped 7 bases and J dropped 5 bases, with 15 bases sitting between them. CDR3 sequence reads: CASNFDGGDQPQHF. The CDR3 DNA is TGTGCCAGCAACTTCGACGGGGGTGATCAGCCCCAGCATTTT.

This clonotype has just a few counts. This sequence joins TRBV20-1 and TRBJ2-2, with D possibly matching TRBD2 (6 bases). Per germline, CDR1 DFQATT and CDR2 SNEGSKA (reference sequence). The CDR3 sequence is 16 residues long. The V end was cut by 0 bases, the J end by 1 base, with 12 bases between. This CDR3 is CSARDLEGGNTGELFF. DNA for the CDR3: TGCAGTGCTAGAGATCTGGAGGGAGGGAACACCGGGGAGCTGTTTTTT.

This clonotype has at least ten counts. The chain couples TRBV18 to TRBJ2-5; D remains ambiguous. Germline assignment: CDR1 KGHSH and CDR2 LQKENI. The CDR3 has 12 residues. V lost 8 bases and J lost 2, with 9 bases in between. The CDR3 nucleotides are TGTGCCAGCAGTCCGAATCAAGAGACCCAGTACTTC. Its translation is CASSPNQETQYF.

This clonotype was found many times. V and J are TRBV20-1 and TRBJ2-1; 10 bases line up with TRBD2. CDR1 and CDR2 from the germline V gene are DFQATT and SNEGSKA (reference sequence). Trimming cost V 7 bases and J 2 bases; bases outside gene matches: 8. The CDR3 extends over 15 amino acids. CDR3 DNA: TGCAGTGAATCGAGCGGGAGGGTTCCCTACAATGAGCAGTTCTTC. It encodes CSESSGRVPYNEQFF.

This clonotype occurred many times. CDR3 nucleotide sequence: TGCAGTGCCGTCGACCCGAGGAGGGAGACCCAGTACTTC. This codes for CSAVDPRRETQYF. V usage is TRBV20-1 and J usage is TRBJ2-5; D may be TRBD2 (5 bases). CDR3 length equals 13 residues. V lost 6 bases to trimming and J lost 5 bases, with 16 bases between them. Per the germline V gene, CDR1 is DFQATT and CDR2 is SNEGSKA (reference sequence).

This clonotype was seen a few times. The CDR3 region has the DNA TGCAGTGCTAGTGACCGGCAGCGGGAGTCGAATGAGCAGTTCTTC. Translating it yields CSASDRQRESNEQFF. The chain links TRBV20-1 to TRBJ2-1, with 8 bases matching TRBD2. This CDR3 comprises 15 residues. CDR1 DFQATT and CDR2 SNEGSKA come from the germline V gene (reference sequence). Unmatched junction bases numbered 11, after V lost 3 bases and J lost 7 bases.

This clonotype has ten or more counts. The CDR3 protein is CSVVGRMGGGEQYF. CDR3 DNA sequence: TGCAGCGTGGTCGGACGAATGGGGGGAGGAGAGCAGTACTTC. The gene calls are TRBV29-1 and TRBJ2-7; D may be TRBD2 (6 bases). The V end was cut by 6 bases, the J end by 7 bases, with 22 bases between. The CDR3 spans 14 residues. Per the germline V gene, CDR1 is SQVTM and CDR2 is ANQGSEA.

This clonotype was seen ten or more times. The chain is built from TRBV7-2 and TRBJ1-2; D is perhaps TRBD1 (6 bases). The CDR3 extends over 13 amino acids. V lost 4 bases, J lost 5 bases, and 11 bases lay in between. Germline V gene lookup returns CDR1 SGHTA and CDR2 FQGNSA. CDR3: CASSYNQGYGYTF. DNA of the CDR3: TGTGCCAGCAGCTATAATCAGGGGTATGGCTACACCTTC.

The genes are TRBV6-6 and TRBJ2-7; possibly TRBD2 for D (6 bases). CDR1 MNHNY and CDR2 SVGAGI come from the germline V gene (reference sequence). V lost 4 bases, J lost 7 bases, and 17 bases lay in between. CDR3 length: 14 residues. In DNA form, the CDR3 reads TGTGCCAGCAGTTTCGCGACGGGAGTTATTGAGCAGTACTTC. Amino acid sequence: CASSFATGVIEQYF.

This clonotype showed up many times. V is TRBV20-1 and J is TRBJ2-7, with 7 bases identical to TRBD2. CDR3 length equals 13 residues. Germline-derived CDR1 and CDR2 are DFQATT and SNEGSKA (reference sequence). V lost 7 bases, J lost 5 bases, and 11 bases stayed unmatched. In nucleotides, the CDR3 is TGCAGTGGGGCGGCAGCGGGAATCAACGAGCAGTACTTC. Amino acid sequence: CSGAAAGINEQYF.

This clonotype was detected many times. The chain recombines TRBV6-2 or TRBV6-3 with TRBJ2-1; 9 positions match TRBD1. Trimming removed 5 bases from V and 8 bases from J; junction bases left unmatched: 7. The CDR3 length is 14 residues. From germline, CDR1 is MNHEY and CDR2 SVGEGT. This CDR3 reads CASSGQGRIHEQFF. Here the CDR3 DNA reads TGTGCCAGCAGTGGACAGGGGAGGATACATGAGCAGTTCTTC.

The chain uses TRBV5-6 and TRBJ2-7; D possibly matches TRBD1 or TRBD2 (6 bases each). Germline V gene data show CDR1 as SGHDT and CDR2 as YYEEEE. V shed 2 bases and J shed 3 bases, with 15 bases lying between them. This CDR3 has 15 residues. The CDR3 coding sequence is TGTGCCAGCAGCTTAACTTGGGGGGCAGACTACGAGCAGTACTTC. It specifies CASSLTWGADYEQYF.

Comment on this clonotype: One junction end disagrees with the germline gene, perhaps due to a read error. The chain is built from TRBV7-7 and TRBJ1-1; the D gene is possibly TRBD1 (5 bases). CDR3 length: 13 amino acids. Germline V gene data show CDR1 as SSHAT and CDR2 as FNYEAQ (reference sequence). In DNA, the CDR3 is TGTGCTAGCAGCGTCAGGGAGAACACTGAAGCTTTCTTT. Its translation is CASSVRENTEAFF.

This clonotype was seen a handful of times. The J gene is TRBJ2-1, the V gene TRBV27; the D gene is possibly TRBD1 (5 bases). The germline V and J ends were trimmed by 2 bases and 6 bases, with 11 bases remaining between them. The CDR3 totals 14 residues. Germline V lookup: CDR1 MNHEY, CDR2 SMNVEV (reference sequence). CDR3 in DNA: TGTGCCAGCAGTTTACCCGACAGATTCAATGAGCAGTTCTTC. It yields the protein CASSLPDRFNEQFF.

This clonotype has a count of ten or more. This chain uses TRBV20-1 with TRBJ2-2; a weak D match, TRBD2 (5 bases). CDR3 length: 12 amino acids. V was shortened by 5 bases and J by 4 bases, with 8 bases between the two germline ends. In germline, CDR1 is DFQATT, CDR2 SNEGSKA (reference sequence). Here the CDR3 DNA reads TGCAGTGCTGGGGAGACCACCGGGGAGCTGTTTTTT. This translates into CSAGETTGELFF.

The chain carries TRBV5-1 and TRBJ1-2; D remains ambiguous. The CDR3 length is 15 residues. The germline V gene encodes CDR1 SGHRS and CDR2 YFSETQ. V was clipped by 4 bases and J by 6 bases, with 19 bases between them. CDR3: CASSPGRGGSDGYTF. CDR3 nucleotide sequence: TGCGCCAGCAGCCCTGGCCGGGGAGGGTCGGATGGCTACACCTTC.

This clonotype was found a few times. The V and J genes are TRBV9 and TRBJ2-1; the match to TRBD1 covers 9 bases. The J segment lost 8 bases and the V segment lost 4 bases, leaving 13 bases of the junction unmatched. CDR3 length: 16 amino acids. Per the germline V gene, CDR1 is SGDLS and CDR2 is YYNGEE. This CDR3 reads CASSTTLGQGIDEQFF. The CDR3 nucleotides are TGTGCCAGCAGCACAACTCTAGGACAGGGGATTGATGAGCAGTTCTTC.

This chain connects TRBV6-5 to TRBJ2-7; 9 bases match TRBD1. Germline trimming cut 0 bases from V and 3 bases from J; bases unmatched to any gene: 3. Germline V gene lookup returns CDR1 MNHEY and CDR2 SVGAGI. The CDR3 spans 15 residues. The CDR3 DNA reads as TGTGCCAGCAGTTACTCACACAGGGGGCTCTACGAGCAGTACTTC. This translates into CASSYSHRGLYEQYF.

The V and J genes are TRBV28 and TRBJ1-1; no firm D call. V lost 9 bases and J 2 bases, leaving 7 bases between the germline ends. Germline V CDR1 and CDR2: MDHEN, SYDVKM. This CDR3 is built from 11 residues. CDR3 amino acids: CASVHNTEAFF. CDR3 nucleotide sequence: TGTGCCAGTGTCCATAACACTGAAGCTTTCTTT. The variable domain in full, completed from reference TRBV28 and TRBJ1-1, reads DVKVTQSSRYLVKRTGEKVFLECVQDMDHENMFWYRQDPGLGLRLIYFSYDVKMKEKGDIPEGYSVSREKKERFSLILESASTNQTSMYLCASVHNTEAFFGQGTRLTVV.

As for this clonotype: A single base separates this from a much larger clone, so it may be a read error. J is TRBJ2-1 and V is TRBV12-3 or TRBV12-4; TRBD2 aligns across 12 bases. Trimming removed 4 bases from V and 12 bases from J; junction bases left unmatched: 7. This CDR3 is built from 14 residues. The chain's CDR3 is CASSSLAGGHGQFF. The CDR3 nucleotides are TGTGCCAGCAGTTCCCTAGCGGGAGGGCATGGGCAGTTCTTC.

This CDR3 reads CASSVERRGNTIYF. CDR3 coding DNA: TGTGCCAGCAGCGTAGAGAGACGAGGAAACACCATATATTTT. The V call is TRBV9, the J call TRBJ1-3; unclear D gene. V dropped 0 bases and J dropped 4 bases, with 8 bases sitting between them. The germline gives CDR1 SGDLS, CDR2 YYNGEE. The CDR3 loop spans 14 amino acids.